This T cell receptor beta chain was recorded in a study of T cells in Graves' hyperthyroidism and ophthalmopathy. Patients were aged 18 to 65, had disease duration under 2 months, and had newly diagnosed hyperthyroidism. Criteria for exclusion of patients were uncontrolled infection, other autoimmune disease, pregnancy or lactation. Each diagnosis was grounded in clinical symptoms, serum thyroxine and TRAb, thyroid ultrasound, and orbital computed tomography. Germline CDR1 reads MNHNY; CDR2 reads SVGAGI (reference sequence). CDR3 length: 16 amino acids. Trimming removed 2 bases at V and 3 bases at J, with 16 bases between. Study-level points and caveats: Appearing also in blood were most of the thyroid clonotypes expanded above 0.001.

This clonotype was detected ten times or more. Its antigen remains unidentified. Authors of the study amplified TCR beta CDR3 regions from RNA transcripts. The HTBI set primed first-round TCR CDR3 RT-PCR. TCRdb processed the multiplex PCR reads anew with MiXCR; each CDR3 protein has one entry. The sample includes under 450,000 distinct CDR3 sequences, more than 15% of them seen just once. Sequencing was carried out using blood. The J gene is TRBJ1-2, the V gene TRBV6-6; possibly TRBD1 for D (5 bases). The receptor's source is a woman younger than 30 with Graves' hyperthyroidism. CDR3 sequence: CASSYDLGARDYGYTF. CDR3 bases: TGTGCCAGCAGTTACGACCTCGGGGCCCGAGACTATGGCTACACCTTC.